The entry that follows covers one T cell receptor beta chain sequence. From germline, CDR1 is SGHNT and CDR2 YYREEE (reference sequence). V shed 0 bases and J shed 12 bases, with 7 bases lying between them. This CDR3 is built from 12 residues. This sample is drawn from a study of shared clonotypes between healthy human individuals. Assay used: immunoSEQ multiplex PCR; TCRdb lists only in-frame clones, some missing. The table has under 2,500,000 clones, about 94% seen once. The V gene is TRBV5-4, the J gene TRBJ1-6, with D tentatively TRBD1 (5 bases). This TCR was sampled from a young man in good health. Sequencing was done on a sample of naive CD4+ T cells sorted from blood. Subset in this sample: CD45RA+ positively selected. CDR3 sequence reads: CASSLDRLPLHF. The CDR3 DNA is TGTGCCAGCAGCTTGGACAGGTTACCCCTCCACTTT.